This TCR beta chain was captured by sequencing in a study of blood T cell repertoires in COVID-19. The table came from immunoSEQ multiplex PCR; TCRdb's copy has only in-frame clones and leaves some out. Of about 90,000 clones listed, 91% are singletons. Germline V CDR1 and CDR2: SEHNR, FQNEAQ (reference sequence). Trimming took 3 bases from V and 1 from J, leaving 20 bases between them. This CDR3 region has 18 residues. The rearrangement links TRBV7-9 to TRBJ2-3; perhaps TRBD2 as D (6 bases). This receptor was obtained from a human donor with active COVID-19. The donor label of this sample is uncertain. The sample comprised peripheral blood. The CDR3 DNA sequence: TGTGCCAGCAGCTTTGGGCGCACGGGCGGGGACCGCACAGATACGCAGTATTTT. Protein sequence: CASSFGRTGGDRTDTQYF.